These T cell receptor beta chains were read from a single sample in a study of blood T cell repertoires in COVID-19. TCRdb keeps only in-frame clones here, not all; method: immunoSEQ multiplex PCR. Of about 150,000 clones in the sample, 87% were seen once. Sequencing was carried out using peripheral blood. The receptors stem from a man aged 50 or older with active COVID-19. Both conserved end residues are part of each CDR3. The D gene is left open where the match is weak. Expanded clones get a size class; other rows say once, few or many, or leave the size out.

clone size: few; J gene: TRBJ2-7; CDR3 length: 13; V gene: TRBV7-6; D gene: TRBD2; CDR3 DNA: TGTGCCAGCAGCTCGCGGGGAGCGGGGGAGCAGTACTTC; CDR3 protein: CASSSRGAGEQYF
clone size: -; J gene: TRBJ1-1; CDR3 length: 14; V gene: TRBV3-1/TRBV3-2; D gene: -; CDR3 DNA: TGTGCCAGCAGCCAATTGGACGGGAGCACTGAAGCTTTCTTT; CDR3 protein: CASSQLDGSTEAFF
clone size: -; J gene: TRBJ1-5; CDR3 length: 13; V gene: TRBV7-2; D gene: -; CDR3 DNA: TGTGCCAGCAGCCGGGGGAATGGGCAGCCCCAGCATTTT; CDR3 protein: CASSRGNGQPQHF
clone size: -; J gene: TRBJ2-7; CDR3 length: 14; V gene: TRBV7-2; D gene: TRBD2; CDR3 DNA: TGTGCCAGCAGCGCCGGACTAGCCAACTACGAGCAGTACTTC; CDR3 protein: CASSAGLANYEQYF
clone size: -; J gene: TRBJ2-7; CDR3 length: 15; V gene: TRBV3-1/TRBV3-2; D gene: -; CDR3 DNA: TGTGCCAGCAGCCAAGCAAGACTGAACTCCTACGAGCAGTACTTC; CDR3 protein: CASSQARLNSYEQYF
clone size: -; J gene: TRBJ2-1; CDR3 length: 12; V gene: TRBV6-2/TRBV6-3; D gene: -; CDR3 DNA: TGTGCCAGCACCCCCAGGAACAATGAGCAGTTCTTC; CDR3 protein: CASTPRNNEQFF
clone size: -; J gene: TRBJ2-3; CDR3 length: 14; V gene: TRBV6-1; D gene: -; CDR3 DNA: TGTGCCAGCAGTGAAGTAGCCGGAAAAGATACGCAGTATTTT; CDR3 protein: CASSEVAGKDTQYF
clone size: -; J gene: TRBJ1-6; CDR3 length: 19; V gene: TRBV15; D gene: -; CDR3 DNA: TGTGCCACCAGCAGAGATCGAGGCCTGGGTGGGTCCTATAATTCACCCCTCCACTTT; CDR3 protein: CATSRDRGLGGSYNSPLHF
clone size: -; J gene: TRBJ1-1; CDR3 length: 15; V gene: TRBV6-5; D gene: -; CDR3 DNA: TGTGCCAGCAGTTACTCGGCGGTAGCGAACACTGAAGCTTTCTTT; CDR3 protein: CASSYSAVANTEAFF
clone size: -; J gene: TRBJ1-1; CDR3 length: 15; V gene: TRBV2; D gene: -; CDR3 DNA: TGTGCCAGCAGTCCTCTAACGACGGGGAACACTGAAGCTTTCTTT; CDR3 protein: CASSPLTTGNTEAFF
clone size: -; J gene: TRBJ1-4; CDR3 length: 15; V gene: TRBV7-6; D gene: -; CDR3 DNA: TGTGCCAGCAGCTACAGAGGGACTGATAATGAAAAACTGTTTTTT; CDR3 protein: CASSYRGTDNEKLFF
clone size: -; J gene: TRBJ2-2; CDR3 length: 17; V gene: TRBV7-2; D gene: TRBD2; CDR3 DNA: TGTGCCAGCAGCTTAATACTAGCGGGGTCGGTAGCCGGGGAGCTGTTTTTT; CDR3 protein: CASSLILAGSVAGELFF
clone size: -; J gene: TRBJ2-7; CDR3 length: 14; V gene: TRBV5-1; D gene: TRBD1; CDR3 DNA: TGCGCCAGCAGCTTGGAGGTCACAGGGGGAGAGCAGTACTTC; CDR3 protein: CASSLEVTGGEQYF
clone size: -; J gene: TRBJ1-4; CDR3 length: 14; V gene: TRBV7-8; D gene: -; CDR3 DNA: TGTGCCAGCAGCTTAAGGACAGCTAATGAAAAACTGTTTTTT; CDR3 protein: CASSLRTANEKLFF
clone size: -; J gene: TRBJ2-1; CDR3 length: 15; V gene: TRBV20-1; D gene: TRBD2; CDR3 DNA: TGCAGTGCTAGTCCCGAGCGGGGGAAGTACAATGAGCAGTTCTTC; CDR3 protein: CSASPERGKYNEQFF
clone size: -; J gene: TRBJ1-2; CDR3 length: 12; V gene: TRBV5-1; D gene: -; CDR3 DNA: TGCGCCAGCAGCTCCGACAGCTATGGCTACACCTTC; CDR3 protein: CASSSDSYGYTF
clone size: -; J gene: TRBJ2-5; CDR3 length: 16; V gene: TRBV7-9; D gene: -; CDR3 DNA: TGTGCCAGCAGCCCTCGGGGGTCCCATCTACAAGAGACCCAGTACTTC; CDR3 protein: CASSPRGSHLQETQYF
clone size: -; J gene: TRBJ2-7; CDR3 length: 16; V gene: TRBV7-9; D gene: -; CDR3 DNA: TGTGCCAGCAGCTTAGGATTCGCCGAGCCAAGCCGGGAGCAGTACTTC; CDR3 protein: CASSLGFAEPSREQYF
clone size: once; J gene: TRBJ2-5; CDR3 length: 17; V gene: TRBV30; D gene: TRBD2; CDR3 DNA: TGTGCCTGGAGTGCGAGGGGTAAAGCGGGGGGAACTGCGACCCAGTACTTC; CDR3 protein: CAWSARGKAGGTATQYF
clone size: -; J gene: TRBJ1-2; CDR3 length: 13; V gene: TRBV6-2/TRBV6-3; D gene: TRBD1; CDR3 DNA: TGTGCCAGCAGTACGACAGGGGTGTATGGCTACACCTTC; CDR3 protein: CASSTTGVYGYTF
clone size: -; J gene: TRBJ2-1; CDR3 length: 14; V gene: TRBV5-5; D gene: TRBD2; CDR3 DNA: TGTGCCAGCAGCTTTACTGGCGGGGGGTCTGAGCAGTTCTTC; CDR3 protein: CASSFTGGGSEQFF
clone size: -; J gene: TRBJ2-5; CDR3 length: 15; V gene: TRBV9; D gene: TRBD1; CDR3 DNA: TGTGCCAGCAGCGTAGAAGGAAGGGGGCGTGAGACCCAGTACTTC; CDR3 protein: CASSVEGRGRETQYF
clone size: -; J gene: TRBJ1-3; CDR3 length: 17; V gene: TRBV3-1/TRBV3-2; D gene: TRBD1; CDR3 DNA: TGTGCCAGCAGCACAACGGGACAGATCCTCTCTGGAAACACCATATATTTT; CDR3 protein: CASSTTGQILSGNTIYF
clone size: -; J gene: TRBJ2-1; CDR3 length: 15; V gene: TRBV5-4; D gene: -; CDR3 DNA: TGTGCCAGCACCACTCGTGCGGGGACCTACAATGAGCAGTTCTTC; CDR3 protein: CASTTRAGTYNEQFF
clone size: -; J gene: TRBJ2-7; CDR3 length: 15; V gene: TRBV6-5; D gene: -; CDR3 DNA: TGTGCCAGCAGTTACTCTCGGGGTAGCTCCTACGAGCAGTACTTC; CDR3 protein: CASSYSRGSSYEQYF
clone size: few; J gene: TRBJ1-3; CDR3 length: 16; V gene: TRBV4-1; D gene: -; CDR3 DNA: TGCGCCAGCAGCCAAGGTACAGGGAACAATGGAAACACCATATATTTT; CDR3 protein: CASSQGTGNNGNTIYF
clone size: -; J gene: TRBJ2-5; CDR3 length: 16; V gene: TRBV5-6; D gene: -; CDR3 DNA: TGTGCCAGCAGCTTGGCCTATGGGGGGAGAGGAGAGACCCAGTACTTC; CDR3 protein: CASSLAYGGRGETQYF
clone size: -; J gene: TRBJ2-5; CDR3 length: 14; V gene: TRBV3-1/TRBV3-2; D gene: TRBD2; CDR3 DNA: TGTGCCAGCAGCCGTCTAGCGGGGGGCGAGACCCAGTACTTC; CDR3 protein: CASSRLAGGETQYF
clone size: few; J gene: TRBJ1-4; CDR3 length: 17; V gene: TRBV4-2; D gene: -; CDR3 DNA: TGTGCCAGCAGCCAGGAACATCAGAGGGCCTTTGGGGAAAAACTGTTTTTT; CDR3 protein: CASSQEHQRAFGEKLFF
clone size: few; J gene: TRBJ2-1; CDR3 length: 16; V gene: TRBV3-1/TRBV3-2; D gene: TRBD2; CDR3 DNA: TGTGCCAGCAGCTCCCCGCGGGGTAGCGGGGGGAATGAGCAGTTCTTC; CDR3 protein: CASSSPRGSGGNEQFF
clone size: -; J gene: TRBJ2-7; CDR3 length: 13; V gene: TRBV5-6; D gene: -; CDR3 DNA: TGTGCCAGCAGCCCTGGACAGAACTACGAGCAGTACTTC; CDR3 protein: CASSPGQNYEQYF
clone size: -; J gene: TRBJ2-3; CDR3 length: 17; V gene: TRBV30; D gene: TRBD2; CDR3 DNA: TGTGCCTGGAGTGTGAGCCGACTAGCGGAATACACAGATACGCAGTATTTT; CDR3 protein: CAWSVSRLAEYTDTQYF
clone size: -; J gene: TRBJ2-7; CDR3 length: 15; V gene: TRBV19; D gene: TRBD2; CDR3 DNA: TGTGCCAGTAGTAGCGGACTAGAAAAAGGAAACCGCTACCTCTTC; CDR3 protein: CASSSGLEKGNRYLF
clone size: -; J gene: TRBJ2-7; CDR3 length: 12; V gene: TRBV6-2/TRBV6-3; D gene: TRBD1; CDR3 DNA: TGTGCCAGCAGCCGGGACAGGGGGGCGCAGTACTTC; CDR3 protein: CASSRDRGAQYF
clone size: few; J gene: TRBJ2-2; CDR3 length: 15; V gene: TRBV19; D gene: -; CDR3 DNA: TGTGCAAGTAGGGGTTCGGCCTCGGGCACCGGGGAGCTGTTTTTT; CDR3 protein: CASRGSASGTGELFF
clone size: -; J gene: TRBJ1-4; CDR3 length: 14; V gene: TRBV6-5; D gene: -; CDR3 DNA: TGTGCCAGCAGTTTCGGACAGTCAAATGAAAAACTGTTTTTT; CDR3 protein: CASSFGQSNEKLFF
clone size: -; J gene: TRBJ1-2; CDR3 length: 16; V gene: TRBV27; D gene: TRBD1; CDR3 DNA: TGTGCCAGCAGTTCGGGCGATGCAGGGGGCGCATATGGCTACACCTTC; CDR3 protein: CASSSGDAGGAYGYTF
clone size: -; J gene: TRBJ1-6; CDR3 length: 14; V gene: TRBV4-1; D gene: TRBD1; CDR3 DNA: TGCGCCAGCAGCCAGACAGGGACCAATTCACCCCTCCACTTT; CDR3 protein: CASSQTGTNSPLHF
clone size: -; J gene: TRBJ2-3; CDR3 length: 15; V gene: TRBV5-8; D gene: -; CDR3 DNA: TGTGCCAGCATGTCCAGGGGAAAAGGGACAGATACGCAGTATTTT; CDR3 protein: CASMSRGKGTDTQYF
clone size: -; J gene: TRBJ1-2; CDR3 length: 15; V gene: TRBV29-1; D gene: TRBD1; CDR3 DNA: TGCAGCGTTGAAGATAACGACAGGGGGCAGGGCGACTACACCTTC; CDR3 protein: CSVEDNDRGQGDYTF
clone size: -; J gene: TRBJ2-1; CDR3 length: 14; V gene: TRBV30; D gene: -; CDR3 DNA: TGTGCCTGGAGACCCGGGAGTTCCTACAATGAGCAGTTCTTC; CDR3 protein: CAWRPGSSYNEQFF